This TCR beta chain was recovered during a study of cytomegalovirus exposure and HLA in healthy donors. Researchers ran the PCR with 60 Vbeta and 13 Jbeta primers. In the original workflow: In a later analysis, of 80 million to 90 million unique beta chains, around 9.9 million appeared in at least two donors. The data were produced by immunoSEQ multiplex PCR, yet TCRdb's version contains in-frame clones alone and is incomplete. V, J and clone size were drawn from that table, and D and trimming were deduced from the DNA. The table lists 150,000 to 200,000 clones, around 80% of them singletons. Overall study findings and caveats: Later analysis associated a missense DCLRE1C variant with TCR beta V- and J-gene trimming. After further analysis at a later stage, some 15,000 TCR beta sequences were associated with HLA alleles at 0.05 false discovery rate.

A remark on this clone: Its antigen is still unknown.

The sample was PBMCs. The sequence was obtained from a human donor in good health.

The CDR3 nucleotides are TGTGCCAGCAGCCCCGAGGGGCTAGCGGGGTCCGGGGAGCTGTTTTTT. Translating it yields CASSPEGLAGSGELFF. This chain connects TRBV11-3 to TRBJ2-2; 9 bases fit TRBD2. The CDR3 is 16 residues long. Germline assignment: CDR1 SGHNT and CDR2 YENEEA. Trimming took 5 bases from V and 6 from J; bases not matched to a gene: 10.